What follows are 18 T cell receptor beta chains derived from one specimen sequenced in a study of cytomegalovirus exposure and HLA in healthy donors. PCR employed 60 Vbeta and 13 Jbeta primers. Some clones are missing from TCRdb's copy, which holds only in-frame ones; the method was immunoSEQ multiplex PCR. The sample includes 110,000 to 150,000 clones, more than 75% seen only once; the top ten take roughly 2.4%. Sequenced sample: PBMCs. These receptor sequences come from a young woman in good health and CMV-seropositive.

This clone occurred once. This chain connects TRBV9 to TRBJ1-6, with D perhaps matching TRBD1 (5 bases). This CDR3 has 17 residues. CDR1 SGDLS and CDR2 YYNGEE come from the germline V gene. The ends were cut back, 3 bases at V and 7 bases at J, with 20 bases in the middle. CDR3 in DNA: TGTGCCAGCAGCGCCGGACCCGGGGGAATTTCCAATTCACCCCTCCACTTT. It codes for CASSAGPGGISNSPLHF.

The CDR3 coding sequence is TGTGCCAGCAGCTCGGGTCTGGGAGGCGGTGGCTACACCTTC. Translated: CASSSGLGGGGYTF. The V call is TRBV11-2, the J call TRBJ1-2; D is uncertain. V lost 4 bases and J 7 bases, leaving 16 bases between the germline ends. Germline V gene data show CDR1 as SGHAT and CDR2 as FQNNGV. This CDR3 is 14 amino acids long.

CDR3 in DNA: TGCGCCAGCAGCCAAGGTCGAACAGGAGTTACCTACGAGCAGTACTTC. Protein sequence: CASSQGRTGVTYEQYF. The chain carries TRBV4-1 and TRBJ2-7, with TRBD1 as a possible D gene (5 bases). Germline assignment: CDR1 MGHRA and CDR2 YSYEKL. V lost 1 base, J lost 2 bases, and 15 bases lay in between. This CDR3 contains 16 residues.

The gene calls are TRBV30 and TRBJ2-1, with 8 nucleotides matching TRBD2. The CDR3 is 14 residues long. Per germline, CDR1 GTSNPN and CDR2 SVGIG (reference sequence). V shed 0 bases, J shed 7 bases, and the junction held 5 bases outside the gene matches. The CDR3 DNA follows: TGTGCCTGGAGTGTACGGGGGGGCCTGAATGAGCAGTTCTTC. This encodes CAWSVRGGLNEQFF.

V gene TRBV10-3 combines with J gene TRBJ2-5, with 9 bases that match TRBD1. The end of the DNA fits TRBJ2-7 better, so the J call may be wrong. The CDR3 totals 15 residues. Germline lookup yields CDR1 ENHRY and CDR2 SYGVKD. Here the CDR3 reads CAIRTGSDRGGEQYF. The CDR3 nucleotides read TGTGCCATCAGGACGGGGTCGGACAGGGGAGGCGAGCAGTACTTC.

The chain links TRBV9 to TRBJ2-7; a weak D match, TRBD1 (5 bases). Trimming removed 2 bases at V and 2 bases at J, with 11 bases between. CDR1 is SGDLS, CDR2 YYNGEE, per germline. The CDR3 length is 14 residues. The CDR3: CASSVRQFPYEQYF. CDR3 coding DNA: TGTGCCAGCAGCGTCCGACAGTTCCCCTACGAGCAGTACTTC. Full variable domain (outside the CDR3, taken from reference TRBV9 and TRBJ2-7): DSGVTQTPKHLITATGQRVTLRCSPRSGDLSVYWYQQSLDQGLQFLIQYYNGEERAKGNILERFSAQQFPDLHSELNLSSLELGDSALYFCASSVRQFPYEQYFGPGTRLTVT.

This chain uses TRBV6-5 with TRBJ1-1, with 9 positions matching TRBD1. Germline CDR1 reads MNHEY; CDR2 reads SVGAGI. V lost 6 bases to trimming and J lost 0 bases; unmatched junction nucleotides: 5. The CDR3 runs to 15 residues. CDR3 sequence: CASRGQGALNTEAFF. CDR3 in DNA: TGTGCCAGCAGGGGACAGGGCGCCCTGAACACTGAAGCTTTCTTT.

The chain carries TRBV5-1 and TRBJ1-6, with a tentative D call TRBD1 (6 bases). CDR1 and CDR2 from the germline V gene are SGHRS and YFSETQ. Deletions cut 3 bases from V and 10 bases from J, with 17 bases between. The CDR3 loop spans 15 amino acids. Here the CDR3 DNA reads TGCGCCAGCAGCTCACTCCAACAGGGTCGGTCACCCCTCCACTTT. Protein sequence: CASSSLQQGRSPLHF.

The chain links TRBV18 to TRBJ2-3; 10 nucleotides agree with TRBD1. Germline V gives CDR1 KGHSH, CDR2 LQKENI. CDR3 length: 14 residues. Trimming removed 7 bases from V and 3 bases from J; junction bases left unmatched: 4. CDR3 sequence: CASYGQGGTDTQYF. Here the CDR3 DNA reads TGTGCCAGCTACGGACAGGGGGGGACAGATACGCAGTATTTT.

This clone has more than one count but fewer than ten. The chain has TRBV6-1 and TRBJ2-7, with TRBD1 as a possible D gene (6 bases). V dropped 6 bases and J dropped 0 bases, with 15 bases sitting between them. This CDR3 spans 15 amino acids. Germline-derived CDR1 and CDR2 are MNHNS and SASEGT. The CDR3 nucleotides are TGTGCCAGCAGGCGCACCGGGACAACCTCCTACGAGCAGTACTTC. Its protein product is CASRRTGTTSYEQYF.

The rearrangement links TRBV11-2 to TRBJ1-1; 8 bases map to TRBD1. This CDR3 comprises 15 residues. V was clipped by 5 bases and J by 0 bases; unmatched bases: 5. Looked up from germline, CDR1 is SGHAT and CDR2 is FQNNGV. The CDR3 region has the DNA TGTGCCAGCAGCCCCGACAGGGGAATGAACACTGAAGCTTTCTTT. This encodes CASSPDRGMNTEAFF.

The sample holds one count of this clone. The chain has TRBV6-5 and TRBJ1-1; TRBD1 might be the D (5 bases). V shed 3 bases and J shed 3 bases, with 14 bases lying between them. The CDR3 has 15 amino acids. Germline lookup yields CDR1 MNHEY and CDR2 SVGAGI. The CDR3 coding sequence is TGTGCCAGCAGTTATTCCCCGGGGGGGGACACTGAAGCTTTCTTT. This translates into CASSYSPGGDTEAFF.

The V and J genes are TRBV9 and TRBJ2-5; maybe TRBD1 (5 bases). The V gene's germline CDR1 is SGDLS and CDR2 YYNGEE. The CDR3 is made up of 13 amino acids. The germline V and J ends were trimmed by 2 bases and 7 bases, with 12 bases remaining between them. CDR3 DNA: TGTGCCAGCAGCGTGAGTGACCAGGGGACCCAGTACTTC. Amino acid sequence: CASSVSDQGTQYF.

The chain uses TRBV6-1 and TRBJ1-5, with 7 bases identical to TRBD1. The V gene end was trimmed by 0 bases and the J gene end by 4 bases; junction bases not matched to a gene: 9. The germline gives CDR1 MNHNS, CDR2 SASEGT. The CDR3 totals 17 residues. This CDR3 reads CASSEAPMRGRNQPQHF. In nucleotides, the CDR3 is TGTGCCAGCAGTGAAGCCCCGATGAGGGGGCGGAATCAGCCCCAGCATTTT.

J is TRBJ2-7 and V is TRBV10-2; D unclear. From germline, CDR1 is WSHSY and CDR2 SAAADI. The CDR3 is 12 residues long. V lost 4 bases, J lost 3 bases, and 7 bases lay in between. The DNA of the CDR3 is TGCGCCAGCAGTGCGTACAACTACGAGCAGTACTTC. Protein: CASSAYNYEQYF.

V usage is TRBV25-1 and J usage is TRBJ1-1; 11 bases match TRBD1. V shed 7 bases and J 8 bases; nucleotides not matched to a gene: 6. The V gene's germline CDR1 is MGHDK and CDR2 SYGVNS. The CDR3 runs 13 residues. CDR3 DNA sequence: TGTGCCAGCAAGAAAGGACAGGGGGCCGAAGCTTTCTTT. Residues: CASKKGQGAEAFF.

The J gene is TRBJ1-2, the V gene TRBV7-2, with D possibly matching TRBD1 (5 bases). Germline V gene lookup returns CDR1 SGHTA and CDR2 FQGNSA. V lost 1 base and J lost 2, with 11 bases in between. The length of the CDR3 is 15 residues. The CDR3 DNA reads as TGTGCCAGCAGCTTAGTATCCGCAGGGAACTATGGCTACACCTTC. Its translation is CASSLVSAGNYGYTF.

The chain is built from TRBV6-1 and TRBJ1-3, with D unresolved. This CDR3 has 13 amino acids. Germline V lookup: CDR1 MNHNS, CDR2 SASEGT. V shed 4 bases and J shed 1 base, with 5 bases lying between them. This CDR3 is CASSGSSGNTIYF. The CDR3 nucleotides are TGTGCCAGCAGTGGGAGTTCTGGAAACACCATATATTTT.